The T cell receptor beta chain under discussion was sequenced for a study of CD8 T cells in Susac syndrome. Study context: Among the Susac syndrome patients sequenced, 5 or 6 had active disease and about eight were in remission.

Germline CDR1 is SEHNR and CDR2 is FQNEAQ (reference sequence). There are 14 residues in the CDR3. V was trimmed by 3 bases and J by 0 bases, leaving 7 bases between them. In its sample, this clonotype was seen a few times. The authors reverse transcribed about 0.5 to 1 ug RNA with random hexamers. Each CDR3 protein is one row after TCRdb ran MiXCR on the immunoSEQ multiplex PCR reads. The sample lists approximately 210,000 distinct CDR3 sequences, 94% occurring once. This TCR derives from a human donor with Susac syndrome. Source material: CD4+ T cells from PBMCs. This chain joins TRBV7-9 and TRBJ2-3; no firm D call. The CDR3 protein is CASSLVGSTDTQYF. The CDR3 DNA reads TGTGCCAGCAGCTTGGTCGGGAGCACAGATACGCAGTATTTT.